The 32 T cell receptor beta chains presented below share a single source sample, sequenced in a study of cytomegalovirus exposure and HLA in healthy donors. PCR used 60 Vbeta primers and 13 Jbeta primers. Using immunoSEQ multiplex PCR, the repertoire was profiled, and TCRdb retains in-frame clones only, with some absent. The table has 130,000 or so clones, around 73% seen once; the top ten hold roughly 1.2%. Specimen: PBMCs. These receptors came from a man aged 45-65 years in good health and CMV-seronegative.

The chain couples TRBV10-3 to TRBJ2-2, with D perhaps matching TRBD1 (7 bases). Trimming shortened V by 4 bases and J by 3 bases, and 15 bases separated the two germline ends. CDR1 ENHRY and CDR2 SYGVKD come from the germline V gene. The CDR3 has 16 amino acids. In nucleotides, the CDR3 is TGTGCCATCAGTGTGCGGCAGGGGGGCGACACCGGGGAGCTGTTTTTT. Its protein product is CAISVRQGGDTGELFF.

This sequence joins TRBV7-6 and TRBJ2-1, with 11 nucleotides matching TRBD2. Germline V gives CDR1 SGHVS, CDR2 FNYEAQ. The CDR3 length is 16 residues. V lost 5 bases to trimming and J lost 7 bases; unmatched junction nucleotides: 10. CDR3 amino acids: CASSSGLAGGQNEQFF. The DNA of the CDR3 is TGTGCCAGCAGCAGCGGGCTAGCGGGAGGACAGAATGAGCAGTTCTTC.

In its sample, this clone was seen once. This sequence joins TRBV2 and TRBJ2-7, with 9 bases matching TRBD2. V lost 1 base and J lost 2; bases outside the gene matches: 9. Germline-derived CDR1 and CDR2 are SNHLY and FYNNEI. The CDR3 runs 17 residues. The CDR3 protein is CASSEVASGRPTYEQYF. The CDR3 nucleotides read TGTGCCAGCAGTGAAGTTGCCAGCGGGAGGCCGACCTACGAGCAGTACTTC.

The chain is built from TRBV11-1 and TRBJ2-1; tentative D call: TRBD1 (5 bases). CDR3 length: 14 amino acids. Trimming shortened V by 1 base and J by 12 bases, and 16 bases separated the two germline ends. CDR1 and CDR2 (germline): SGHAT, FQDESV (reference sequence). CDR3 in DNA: TGTGCCAGCAGCTTAGGGGGCTCTTCTATAAGGCAGTTCTTC. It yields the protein CASSLGGSSIRQFF.

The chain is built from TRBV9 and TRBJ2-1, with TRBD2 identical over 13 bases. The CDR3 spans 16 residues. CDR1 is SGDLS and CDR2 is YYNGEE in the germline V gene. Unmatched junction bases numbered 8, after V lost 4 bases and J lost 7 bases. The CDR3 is CASSTLAGGSWNEQFF. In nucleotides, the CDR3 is TGTGCCAGCAGCACACTAGCGGGAGGGTCTTGGAATGAGCAGTTCTTC.

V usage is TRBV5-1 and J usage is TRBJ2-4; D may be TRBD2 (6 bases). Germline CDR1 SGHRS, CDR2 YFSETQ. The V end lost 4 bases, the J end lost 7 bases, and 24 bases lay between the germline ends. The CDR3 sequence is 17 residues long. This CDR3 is CASSGGVRGGVWNIQYF. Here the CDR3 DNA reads TGCGCCAGCAGCGGAGGGGTGAGGGGAGGTGTTTGGAACATTCAGTACTTC.

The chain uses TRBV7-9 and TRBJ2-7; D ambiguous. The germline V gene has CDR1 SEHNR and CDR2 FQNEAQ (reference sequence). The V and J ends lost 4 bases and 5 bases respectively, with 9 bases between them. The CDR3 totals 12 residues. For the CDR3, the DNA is TGTGCCAGCAGCTCCCCTTTTGACGAGCAGTACTTC. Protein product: CASSSPFDEQYF.

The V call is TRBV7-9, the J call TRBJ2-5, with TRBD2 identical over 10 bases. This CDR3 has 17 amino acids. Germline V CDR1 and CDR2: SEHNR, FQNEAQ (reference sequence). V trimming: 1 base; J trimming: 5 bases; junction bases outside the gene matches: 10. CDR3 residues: CASSLGKAGGPMETQYF. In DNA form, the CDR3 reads TGTGCCAGCAGCTTAGGAAAAGCGGGAGGGCCGATGGAGACCCAGTACTTC.

The CDR3 bases are TGTGCCAGCAGCGTCAAAGCGGGAGTCGGCACAGATACGCAGTATTTT. Translated: CASSVKAGVGTDTQYF. The rearrangement uses TRBV9 and TRBJ2-3, with TRBD2 matching over 8 bases. Germline V gene lookup returns CDR1 SGDLS and CDR2 YYNGEE. CDR3 size: 16 residues. J gave up 1 base and V 2 bases, and 6 bases lay outside the gene matches.

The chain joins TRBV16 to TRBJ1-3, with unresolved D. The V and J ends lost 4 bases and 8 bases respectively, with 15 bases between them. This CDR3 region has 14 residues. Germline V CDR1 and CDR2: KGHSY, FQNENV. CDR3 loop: CASSPGIRRDTIYF. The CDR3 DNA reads TGTGCCAGCAGCCCTGGCATTCGTCGGGACACCATATATTTT.

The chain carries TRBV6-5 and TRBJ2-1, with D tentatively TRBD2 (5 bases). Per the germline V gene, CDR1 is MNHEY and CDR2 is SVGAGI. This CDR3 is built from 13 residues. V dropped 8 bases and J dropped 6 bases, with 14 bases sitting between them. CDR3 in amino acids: CASVRAGANEQFF. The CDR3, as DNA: TGTGCCAGCGTGAGGGCAGGCGCCAATGAGCAGTTCTTC.

This CDR3 reads CASRRGQGDYEQYF. The CDR3 coding sequence is TGTGCCAGCAGACGCGGACAGGGGGACTACGAGCAGTACTTC. The chain combines TRBV6-6 with TRBJ2-7; 10 nucleotides line up with TRBD1. The CDR3 is made up of 14 amino acids. After removal of 6 bases from V and 3 bases from J, the junction contained 5 bases not matched to a gene. Per germline, CDR1 MNHNY and CDR2 SVGAGI (reference sequence).

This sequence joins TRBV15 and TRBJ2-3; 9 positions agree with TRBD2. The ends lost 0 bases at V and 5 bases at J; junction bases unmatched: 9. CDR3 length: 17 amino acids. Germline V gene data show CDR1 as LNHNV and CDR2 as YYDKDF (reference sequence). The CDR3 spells CATSRDFAREGRDTQYF. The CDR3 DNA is TGTGCCACCAGCAGAGATTTTGCGCGGGAGGGTAGAGATACGCAGTATTTT.

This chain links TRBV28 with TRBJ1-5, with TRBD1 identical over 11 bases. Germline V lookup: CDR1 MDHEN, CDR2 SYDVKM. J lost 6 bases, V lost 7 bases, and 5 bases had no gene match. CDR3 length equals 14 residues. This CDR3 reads CASTRTGGSQPQHF. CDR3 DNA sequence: TGTGCCAGCACCCGGACAGGGGGCAGTCAGCCCCAGCATTTT. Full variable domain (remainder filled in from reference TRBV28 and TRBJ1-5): DVKVTQSSRYLVKRTGEKVFLECVQDMDHENMFWYRQDPGLGLRLIYFSYDVKMKEKGDIPEGYSVSREKKERFSLILESASTNQTSMYLCASTRTGGSQPQHFGDGTRLSIL.

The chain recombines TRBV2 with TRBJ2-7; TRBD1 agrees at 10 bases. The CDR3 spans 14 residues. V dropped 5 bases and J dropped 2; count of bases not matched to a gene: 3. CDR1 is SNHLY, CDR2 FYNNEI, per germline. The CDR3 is CASSPGQGAYEQYF. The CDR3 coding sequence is TGTGCCAGCAGTCCAGGACAGGGGGCCTACGAGCAGTACTTC.

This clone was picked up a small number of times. The CDR3 DNA is TGTGCCAGCAGTGAAAATAGACTAGCGGGGGGCTCTGAGCAGTTCTTC. Translating gives CASSENRLAGGSEQFF. The chain has TRBV2 and TRBJ2-1; 13 bases match TRBD2. CDR1 SNHLY and CDR2 FYNNEI come from the germline V gene. J was trimmed by 9 bases and V by 2 bases; bases with no gene match: 7. The CDR3 spans 16 residues.

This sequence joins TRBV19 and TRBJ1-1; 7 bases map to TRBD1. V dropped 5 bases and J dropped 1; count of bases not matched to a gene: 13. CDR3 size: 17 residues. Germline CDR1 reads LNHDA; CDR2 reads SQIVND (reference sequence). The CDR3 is CASSPIRDRRENTEAFF. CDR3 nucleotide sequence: TGTGCCAGTAGTCCTATCCGGGACAGACGAGAGAACACTGAAGCTTTCTTT.

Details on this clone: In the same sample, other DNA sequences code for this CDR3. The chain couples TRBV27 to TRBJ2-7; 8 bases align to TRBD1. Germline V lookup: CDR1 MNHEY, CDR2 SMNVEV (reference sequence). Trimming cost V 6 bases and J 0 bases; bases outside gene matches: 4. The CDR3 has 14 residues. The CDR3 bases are TGTGCCAGCAGCCGACAGGGGAGCTCCTACGAGCAGTACTTC. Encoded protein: CASSRQGSSYEQYF.

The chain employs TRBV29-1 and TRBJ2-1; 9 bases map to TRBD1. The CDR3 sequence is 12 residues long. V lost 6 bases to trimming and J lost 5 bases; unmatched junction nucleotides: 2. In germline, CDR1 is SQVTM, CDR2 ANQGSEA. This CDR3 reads CSVGQGHNEQFF. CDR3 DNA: TGCAGCGTGGGACAGGGCCACAATGAGCAGTTCTTC.

In nucleotides, the CDR3 is TGTGCCAGCAGCTTGGCACCTAGTGCGGGGTCCGGGGATACGCAGTATTTT. Amino acids: CASSLAPSAGSGDTQYF. The chain carries TRBV5-6 and TRBJ2-3, with a tentative D call TRBD2 (6 bases). Between the trimmed V and J ends, which lost 0 bases and 6 bases, there was a span of 20 bases. The CDR3 is made up of 17 amino acids. Looked up from germline, CDR1 is SGHDT and CDR2 is YYEEEE.

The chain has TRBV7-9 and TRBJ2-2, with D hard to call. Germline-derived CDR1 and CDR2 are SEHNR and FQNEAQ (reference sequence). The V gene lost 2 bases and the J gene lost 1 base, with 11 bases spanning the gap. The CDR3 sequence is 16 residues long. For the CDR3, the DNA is TGTGCCAGCAGCTTATTCGTTAGCCAGAACACCGGGGAGCTGTTTTTT. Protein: CASSLFVSQNTGELFF. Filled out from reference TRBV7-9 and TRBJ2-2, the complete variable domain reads DTGVSQNPRHKITKRGQNVTFRCDPISEHNRLYWYRQTLGQGPEFLTYFQNEAQLEKSRLLSDRFSAERPKGSFSTLEIQRTEQGDSAMYLCASSLFVSQNTGELFFGEGSRLTVL.

The CDR3 sequence is CASSLAVSSYEQYF. CDR3 bases: TGCGCCAGCAGCTTGGCAGTCTCTTCCTACGAGCAGTACTTC. The chain employs TRBV5-1 and TRBJ2-7; D ambiguous. The germline gives CDR1 SGHRS, CDR2 YFSETQ. The V end lost 0 bases, the J end lost 1 base, and 8 bases lay between the germline ends. The CDR3 runs to 14 residues.

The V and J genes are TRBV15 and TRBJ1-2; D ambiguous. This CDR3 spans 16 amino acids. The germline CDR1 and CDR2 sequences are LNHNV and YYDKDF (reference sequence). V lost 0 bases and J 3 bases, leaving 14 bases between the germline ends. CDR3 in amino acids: CATSRDLRGTDYGYTF. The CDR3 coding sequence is TGTGCCACCAGCAGAGATCTTCGGGGAACGGACTATGGCTACACCTTC.

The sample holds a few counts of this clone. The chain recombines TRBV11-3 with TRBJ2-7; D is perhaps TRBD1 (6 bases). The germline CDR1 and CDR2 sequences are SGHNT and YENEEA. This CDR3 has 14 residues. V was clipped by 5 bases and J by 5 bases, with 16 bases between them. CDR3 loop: CASSKQGGVDEQYF. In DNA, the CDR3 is TGTGCCAGCAGCAAACAGGGCGGCGTAGACGAGCAGTACTTC.

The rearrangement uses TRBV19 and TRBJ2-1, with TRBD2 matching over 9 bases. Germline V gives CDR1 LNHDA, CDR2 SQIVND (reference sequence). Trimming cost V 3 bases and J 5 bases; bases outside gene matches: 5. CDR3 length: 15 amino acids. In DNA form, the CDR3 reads TGTGCCAGTAGTATCTTAGCGGGAGAGAACAATGAGCAGTTCTTC. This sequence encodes CASSILAGENNEQFF. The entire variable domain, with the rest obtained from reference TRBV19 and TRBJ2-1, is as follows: DGGITQSPKYLFRKEGQNVTLSCEQNLNHDAMYWYRQDPGQGLRLIYYSQIVNDFQKGDIAEGYSVSREKKESFPLTVTSAQKNPTAFYLCASSILAGENNEQFFGPGTRLTVL.

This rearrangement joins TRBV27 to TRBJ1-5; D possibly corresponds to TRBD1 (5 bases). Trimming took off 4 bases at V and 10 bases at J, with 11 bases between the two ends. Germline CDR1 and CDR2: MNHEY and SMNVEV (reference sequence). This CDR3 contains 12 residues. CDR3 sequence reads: CASSSIGGPQHF. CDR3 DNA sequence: TGTGCCAGCAGTTCCATCGGGGGACCCCAGCATTTT.

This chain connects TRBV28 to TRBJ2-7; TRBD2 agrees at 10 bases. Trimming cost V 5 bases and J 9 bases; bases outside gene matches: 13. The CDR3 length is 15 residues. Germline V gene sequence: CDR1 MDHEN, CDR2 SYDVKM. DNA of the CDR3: TGTGCCAGCAGTGGACTAGCGGCGACCTCAAGGGTGCAGTACTTC. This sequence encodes CASSGLAATSRVQYF.

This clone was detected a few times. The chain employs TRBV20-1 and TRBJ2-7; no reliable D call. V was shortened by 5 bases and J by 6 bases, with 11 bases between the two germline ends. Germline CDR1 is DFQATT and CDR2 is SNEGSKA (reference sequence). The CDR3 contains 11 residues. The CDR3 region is CSAAPGAEQYF. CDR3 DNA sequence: TGCAGTGCTGCACCCGGAGCCGAGCAGTACTTC.

CDR3 protein: CASSPPTRQPQHF. For the CDR3, the DNA is TGTGCCAGCAGTCCCCCCACCAGACAGCCCCAGCATTTT. The chain joins TRBV6-5 to TRBJ1-5; no clear D. The CDR3 loop spans 13 amino acids. Per the germline V gene, CDR1 is MNHEY and CDR2 is SVGAGI. The ends were cut back, 5 bases at V and 7 bases at J, with 12 bases in the middle.

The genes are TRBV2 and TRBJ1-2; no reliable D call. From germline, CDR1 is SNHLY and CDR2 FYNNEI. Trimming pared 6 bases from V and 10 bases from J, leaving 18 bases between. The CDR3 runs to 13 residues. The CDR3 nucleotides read TGTGCCAGCAGCCCAAGGCCGAGCGACGACTACACCTTC. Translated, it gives CASSPRPSDDYTF.

The CDR3 loop is CASRLAGGPYEQYF. The CDR3 bases are TGTGCCAGCAGGCTAGCGGGAGGCCCCTACGAGCAGTACTTC. The V and J genes are TRBV7-2 and TRBJ2-7; 11 bases align to TRBD2. The CDR3 length is 14 residues. CDR1 and CDR2 (germline): SGHTA, FQGNSA. V dropped 6 bases and J dropped 2; count of bases not matched to a gene: 3.

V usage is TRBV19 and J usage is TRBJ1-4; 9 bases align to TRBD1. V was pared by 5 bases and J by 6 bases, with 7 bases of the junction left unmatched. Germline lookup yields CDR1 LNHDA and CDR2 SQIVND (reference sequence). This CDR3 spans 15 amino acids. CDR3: CASSRHRTGDEKLFF. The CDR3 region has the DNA TGTGCCAGTAGTCGACACCGGACAGGGGATGAAAAACTGTTTTTT.